This paragraph reports one T cell receptor (beta chain). Its antigen is still unknown. This sample stems from a study of cytomegalovirus exposure and HLA in healthy donors. General observations from the study: Researchers reported in a later analysis that a missense DCLRE1C variant was tied to TCR beta V- and J-gene trimming. According to an earlier analysis, most TCR beta V segments yielded productive rearrangements about 90% or about 30% of the time. Most of the CMV-associated TCR beta chains (in a later analysis) appeared to be HLA-restricted.

The CDR3 spans 14 residues. Looked up from germline, CDR1 is MNHEY and CDR2 is SMNVEV (reference sequence). Trimming took off 5 bases at V and 7 bases at J, with 18 bases between the two ends. Both 60 Vbeta primers and 13 Jbeta primers went into the PCR. Libraries were prepared by immunoSEQ multiplex PCR; TCRdb keeps only in-frame clonotypes and omits some of them. This table has 250,000 to 350,000 clones, roughly 85% appearing once. The chain carries TRBV27 and TRBJ2-7; D possibly corresponds to TRBD2 (5 bases). The sequence was obtained from a man aged 35 to 55 in good health and CMV-seropositive. Source material: PBMCs. The CDR3 here is CASSPGLADGEQYF. The CDR3 DNA follows: TGTGCCAGCAGTCCAGGACTCGCCGACGGGGAGCAGTACTTC.